The rows below give T cell receptor beta chains drawn from one sample of a study of blood T cells in healthy people across ages. MiXCR, run by TCRdb on the 5' RACE reads, gives a single entry per CDR3 protein. The sample includes around 650,000 distinct CDR3 sequences, approximately 31% of them seen just once. Sequencing was performed on blood. Every receptor here comes from an elderly woman in good health. The CDR3 runs from the conserved cysteine through the conserved F or W. Each record gives: clone size, J gene, V gene, D gene, CDR3 protein, CDR3 DNA. A D gene is named only where the DNA matches it firmly. Clone size, where shown, is once, few, many, or a class for clones that have expanded.

>many|TRBJ2-3|TRBV20-1|NA
CSAIRGAAAANTQYF
TGCAGTGCTATACGAGGCGCCGCTGCCGCGAATACGCAGTATTTT
>many|TRBJ2-5|TRBV12-3/TRBV12-4|NA
CASNLGLRETQYF
TGTGCCAGCAACCTCGGACTACGGGAGACCCAGTACTTC
>few|TRBJ1-2|TRBV27|NA
CASRPGGGYGYTF
TGTGCCAGCAGGCCCGGGGGAGGCTATGGCTACACCTTC
>many|TRBJ2-3|TRBV12-3/TRBV12-4|NA
CASSRQGGYTDTQYF
TGTGCCAGCAGTCGTCAGGGAGGTTACACAGATACGCAGTATTTT
>many|TRBJ2-2|TRBV5-1|NA
CASTIYQGSTGELFF
TGCGCCAGCACCATATACCAGGGATCCACCGGGGAGCTGTTTTTT
>NA|TRBJ1-6|TRBV20-1|NA
CSARARGGLGSPLHF
TGCAGTGCTAGAGCCCGAGGGGGGTTAGGCTCACCCCTCCACTTT
>few|TRBJ1-4|TRBV20-1|TRBD1
CSASIWSGQGNEKLFF
TGCAGTGCTAGTATTTGGTCGGGACAGGGGAATGAAAAACTGTTTTTT
>many|TRBJ1-1|TRBV5-1|TRBD1
CASSPRTGGYTEAFF
TGCGCCAGCAGCCCCAGGACAGGGGGATACACTGAAGCTTTCTTT
>NA|TRBJ2-5|TRBV4-1|NA
CASSQDGIAAQETQYF
TGCGCCAGCAGCCAAGATGGGATAGCGGCACAAGAGACCCAGTACTTC
>many|TRBJ2-2|TRBV5-1|NA
CASSRTRNTGELFF
TGCGCCAGCAGCCGGACCCGTAACACCGGGGAGCTGTTTTTT
>NA|TRBJ1-4|TRBV2|TRBD1
CASTRTGSEKLFF
TGTGCCAGCACGAGGACAGGGAGTGAAAAACTGTTTTTT
>NA|TRBJ2-3|TRBV7-2|NA
CASSLSRDDTQYF
TGTGCCAGCAGCTTATCTCGGGACGATACGCAGTATTTT
>NA|TRBJ2-1|TRBV5-1|NA
CASSLDGLSYEQFF
TGCGCCAGCAGCCTCGACGGTCTCTCCTACGAGCAGTTCTTC
>NA|TRBJ1-3|TRBV5-6|TRBD1
CANSRTRDRGLGNTIYF
TGTGCCAACAGCCGGACCCGGGACAGGGGGCTCGGAAACACCATATATTTT
>many|TRBJ2-3|TRBV2|NA
CAGDFSASTDTQYF
TGTGCCGGGGACTTTAGTGCTTCTACAGATACGCAGTATTTT
>many|TRBJ2-7|TRBV5-1|TRBD1
CASSLNRQGGEQYF
TGCGCCAGCAGCTTAAATAGACAGGGGGGCGAGCAGTACTTC
>NA|TRBJ1-1|TRBV20-1|NA
CRSRGGAVNTEAFF
TGCAGGTCCCGGGGAGGGGCGGTGAACACTGAAGCTTTCTTT
>NA|TRBJ2-5|TRBV20-1|NA
CSAYEIGTQETQYF
TGCAGTGCTTACGAAATCGGAACTCAAGAGACCCAGTACTTC
>NA|TRBJ1-6|TRBV3-1|TRBD1
CASSRRDRDSPLHF
TGTGCCAGCAGCCGACGGGACAGGGACTCACCCCTCCACTTT
>many|TRBJ1-2|TRBV6-1|TRBD1
CASSQTGIGGYTF
TGTGCCAGCAGTCAGACAGGGATCGGTGGCTACACCTTC
>NA|TRBJ1-1|TRBV6-6|NA
CAGSLRETEAFF
TGTGCCGGCAGCTTGAGGGAAACTGAAGCTTTCTTT
>NA|TRBJ1-1|TRBV5-1|NA
CASGVSGAFEAFF
TGCGCCAGCGGCGTTTCAGGGGCCTTTGAAGCTTTCTTT
>few|TRBJ1-1|TRBV7-9|NA
CASSRDGQFLIAFF
TGTGCCAGCAGCCGTGACGGACAGTTTTTAATAGCTTTCTTT
>NA|TRBJ2-2|TRBV6-6|NA
CAIARRSTGELFF
TGTGCCATCGCCCGGCGAAGCACGGGGGAGCTGTTTTTT
>many|TRBJ1-1|TRBV29-1|NA
CSVVQGFDTEAFF
TGCAGCGTTGTGCAGGGTTTCGACACTGAAGCTTTCTTT
>few|TRBJ1-5|TRBV7-8|NA
CASSAAGTGNQPQHF
TGTGCCAGCAGCGCCGCAGGTACAGGGAATCAGCCCCAGCATTTT
>many|TRBJ2-1|TRBV7-3|TRBD1
CASSPSGTGGRNEQFF
TGTGCCAGCAGCCCCTCCGGGACAGGGGGAAGGAATGAGCAGTTCTTC
>many|TRBJ1-1|TRBV5-1|NA
CASSPGGLLNTEAFF
TGCGCCAGCAGCCCTGGCGGGCTACTGAACACTGAAGCTTTCTTT
>few|TRBJ1-1|TRBV12-3/TRBV12-4|NA
CASSITVGVNTEAFF
TGTGCCAGCAGTATAACCGTTGGGGTGAACACTGAAGCTTTCTTT
>NA|TRBJ2-5|TRBV10-3|NA
CAISESRQAQETQYF
TGTGCCATCAGTGAGTCGCGACAGGCTCAAGAGACCCAGTACTTC